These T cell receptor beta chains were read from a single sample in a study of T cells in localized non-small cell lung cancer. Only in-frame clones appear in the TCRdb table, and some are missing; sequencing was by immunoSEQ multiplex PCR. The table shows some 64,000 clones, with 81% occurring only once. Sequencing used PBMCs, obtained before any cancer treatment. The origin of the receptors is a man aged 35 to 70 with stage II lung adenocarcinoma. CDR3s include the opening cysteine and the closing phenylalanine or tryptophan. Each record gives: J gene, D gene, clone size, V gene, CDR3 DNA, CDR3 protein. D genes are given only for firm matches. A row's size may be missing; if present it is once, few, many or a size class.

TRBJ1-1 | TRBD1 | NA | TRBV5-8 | TGTGCCAGCAGCTTCCTACAGGGGCGAGGAACTGAAGCTTTCTTT | CASSFLQGRGTEAFF
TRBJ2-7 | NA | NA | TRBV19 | TGTGCCAGTAGTCGGACTTTTTTCGATTCTAGCTCCTACGAGCAGTACTTC | CASSRTFFDSSSYEQYF
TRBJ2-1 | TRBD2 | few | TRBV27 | TGTGCCAGCAGACTACTAGCGGGAGACGAGCAGTTCTTC | CASRLLAGDEQFF
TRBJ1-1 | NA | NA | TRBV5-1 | TGCGCCAGCAGCTTAACCCCAGGTAACACTGAAGCTTTCTTT | CASSLTPGNTEAFF
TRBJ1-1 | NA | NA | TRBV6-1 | TGTGCCAGCAGTGAAGCGCCTTTCAAGAACACTGAAGCTTTCTTT | CASSEAPFKNTEAFF
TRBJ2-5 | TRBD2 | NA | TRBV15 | TGTGCCACCAGCAGATCGGGACTAGCGGGAGGAGGAGAGACCCAGTACTTC | CATSRSGLAGGGETQYF
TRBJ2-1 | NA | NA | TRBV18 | TGTGCCAGCTCACCGGAAGAATGGAATGAGCAGTTCTTC | CASSPEEWNEQFF
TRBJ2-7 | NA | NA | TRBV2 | TGTGCCAGCAGTGAAGCCGGGGGCGGGAGCTCCTACGAGCAGTACTTC | CASSEAGGGSSYEQYF
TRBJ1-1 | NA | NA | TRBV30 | TGTGCCTGGAGTGTCTTAACGACAGTTAACACTGAAGCTTTCTTT | CAWSVLTTVNTEAFF
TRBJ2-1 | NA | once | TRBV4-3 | TGCGCCAGCAGCCAAGATGCGGTAAAAAATGAGCAGTTCTTC | CASSQDAVKNEQFF
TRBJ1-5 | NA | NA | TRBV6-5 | TGTGCCAGCAGTTACTCCTCGGTGGAGCCCCAGCATTTT | CASSYSSVEPQHF
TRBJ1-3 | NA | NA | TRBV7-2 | TGTGCCAGCAGCTTAGCTGGAGGGACTGGAAACACCATATATTTT | CASSLAGGTGNTIYF
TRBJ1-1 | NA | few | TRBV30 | TGTGCCTGGAAGACTAAGAGTCCACGGTACACTGAAGCTTTCTTT | CAWKTKSPRYTEAFF
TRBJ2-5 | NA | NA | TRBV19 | TGTGCCAGTAGCGAGGGAAAGACCCAGTACTTC | CASSEGKTQYF
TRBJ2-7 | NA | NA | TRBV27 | TGTGCCAGCAGTCCTATCAGTGCTGGAGCGATCTACGAGCAGTACTTC | CASSPISAGAIYEQYF
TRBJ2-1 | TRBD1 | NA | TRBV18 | TGTGCCAGCTCAACCGGACAGGGAAATAATGAGCAGTTCTTC | CASSTGQGNNEQFF
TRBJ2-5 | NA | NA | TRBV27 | TGTGCCAGCAGTTTACGGGAAGGTGAGACCCAGTACTTC | CASSLREGETQYF
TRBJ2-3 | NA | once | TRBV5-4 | TGTGCCAGCAGCTTATCGTCTAGTTTGACAGATACGCAGTATTTT | CASSLSSSLTDTQYF
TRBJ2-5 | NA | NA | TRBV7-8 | TGTGCCAGCAGCTTAGAAAGGGGGGCTGGTAAAAAGACCCAGTACTTC | CASSLERGAGKKTQYF
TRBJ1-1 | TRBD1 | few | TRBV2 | TGTGCCAGCAGGGACGGACAGGGGAACACTGAAGCTTTCTTT | CASRDGQGNTEAFF
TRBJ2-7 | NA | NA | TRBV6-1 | TGTGCCAGCAGCCCAAATCCTGGGCCCTACGAGCAGTACTTC | CASSPNPGPYEQYF
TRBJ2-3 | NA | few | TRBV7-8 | TGTGCCAGCAGCCCACCGATCAGCACAGATACGCAGTATTTT | CASSPPISTDTQYF
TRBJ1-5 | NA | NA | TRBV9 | TGTGCCAGCAGCGTAGGATCCCGGGGGCCCCAGCATTTT | CASSVGSRGPQHF
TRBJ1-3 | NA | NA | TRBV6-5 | TGTGCCAGCAGTGTCCGGGGAGAAGCTGGAAACACCATATATTTT | CASSVRGEAGNTIYF
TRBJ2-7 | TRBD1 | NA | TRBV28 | TGTGCCAGCAGTGACGGGACAGGGAAAGACGAGCAGTACTTC | CASSDGTGKDEQYF
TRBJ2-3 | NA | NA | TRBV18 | TGTGCCAGCTCACCGGGCGGACTCCTCGCAGATACGCAGTATTTT | CASSPGGLLADTQYF
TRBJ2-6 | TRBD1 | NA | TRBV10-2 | TGCGCCAGCAGTACCGGACAGGGGGCTAGTGGGGCCAACGTCCTGACTTTC | CASSTGQGASGANVLTF
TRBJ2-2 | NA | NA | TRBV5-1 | TGCGCCAGCAGCTTGCGGTCCCCATCGAACACCGGGGAGCTGTTTTTT | CASSLRSPSNTGELFF
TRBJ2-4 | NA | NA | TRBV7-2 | TGTGCCAGCAGCTTTGTAGGTAGGGAAAACATTCAGTACTTC | CASSFVGRENIQYF
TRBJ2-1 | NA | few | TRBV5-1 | TGCGCCAGCAGCACAGGACAGAACTCCTACAATGAGCAGTTCTTC | CASSTGQNSYNEQFF
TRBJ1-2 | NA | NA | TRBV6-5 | TGTGCCAGCAGTCAAAAAGCTAACTATGGCTACACCTTC | CASSQKANYGYTF
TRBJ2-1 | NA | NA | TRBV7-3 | TGTGCCAGCAGCCTAGGAGTCTCGGCTGAGCAGTTCTTC | CASSLGVSAEQFF
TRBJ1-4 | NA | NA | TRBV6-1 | TGTGCCAGCAGTGTATCTGGGGGCAATGAAAAACTGTTTTTT | CASSVSGGNEKLFF
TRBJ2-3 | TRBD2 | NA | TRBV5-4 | TGTGCCAGCAGCTCCACTGGACTAGTTGCAGGAGATACGCAGTATTTT | CASSSTGLVAGDTQYF
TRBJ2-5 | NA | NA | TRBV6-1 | TGTGCCAGCAGGGTCGGAGGGTACCAAGAGACCCAGTACTTC | CASRVGGYQETQYF
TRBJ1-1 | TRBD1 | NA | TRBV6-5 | TGTGCCAGCAGTTCACGTACAGGGGCCATGAGCACTGAAGCTTTCTTT | CASSSRTGAMSTEAFF
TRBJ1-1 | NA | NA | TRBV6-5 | TGTGCCAGCAGTTACTCTGCGGGGATTGAAGCTTTCTTT | CASSYSAGIEAFF
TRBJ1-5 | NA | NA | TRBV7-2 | TGTGCCAGCAGCTTAGTCATCGCCCAGCCCCAGCATTTT | CASSLVIAQPQHF
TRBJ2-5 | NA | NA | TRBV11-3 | TGTGCCAGCAGCTTGAGGGCCCTGGGAGAGACCCAGTACTTC | CASSLRALGETQYF
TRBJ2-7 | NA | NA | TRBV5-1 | TGCGCCAGCAGCTTGATACCAGAGGGCGAGCAGTACTTC | CASSLIPEGEQYF
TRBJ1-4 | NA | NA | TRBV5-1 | TGCGCCAGCAGCTTCAATCCTCGGGACGAAAAACTGTTTTTT | CASSFNPRDEKLFF
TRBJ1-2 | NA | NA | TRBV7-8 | TGTGCCAGCAGCTTAGGGTCCCTTGATTATGGCTACACCTTC | CASSLGSLDYGYTF
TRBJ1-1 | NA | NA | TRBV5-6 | TGTGCCAGCAGCTTGGGGTTCGGGGTGAAGGGTGTTGAAGCTTTCTTT | CASSLGFGVKGVEAFF
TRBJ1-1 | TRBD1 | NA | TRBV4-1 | TGCGCCAGCAGCCCCCCTGGGACAGAGAACACTGAAGCTTTCTTT | CASSPPGTENTEAFF
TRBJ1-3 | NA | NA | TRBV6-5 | TGTGCCAGCATGGGAGACTTCTCTGGAAACACCATATATTTT | CASMGDFSGNTIYF
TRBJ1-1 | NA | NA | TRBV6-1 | TGTGCCAGCAAAGGGATGAACACTGAAGCTTTCTTT | CASKGMNTEAFF
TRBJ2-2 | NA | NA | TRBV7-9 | TGTGCCAGCAGCTTAGGGGGGAACACCGGGGAGCTGTTTTTT | CASSLGGNTGELFF
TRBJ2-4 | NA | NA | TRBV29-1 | TGCAGCGTCCTCCGGGGAGCGGAAGGTGGGAACATTCAGTACTTC | CSVLRGAEGGNIQYF
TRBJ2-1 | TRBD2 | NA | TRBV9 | TGTGCCAGCAGCGTAGAAAGCGGGAGAATCGGTGAGCAGTTCTTC | CASSVESGRIGEQFF
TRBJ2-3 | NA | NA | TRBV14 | TGTGCCAGCAGCCTCGGGGGGACAGCCACAGATACGCAGTATTTT | CASSLGGTATDTQYF
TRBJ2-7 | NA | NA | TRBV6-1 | TGTGCCAGCAGTGAAGGGGCCCAGGGGTTAAACGACGAGCAGTACTTC | CASSEGAQGLNDEQYF
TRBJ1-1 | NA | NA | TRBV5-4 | TGTGCCAGCAGCTTGAGTAGAAACACTGAAGCTTTCTTT | CASSLSRNTEAFF
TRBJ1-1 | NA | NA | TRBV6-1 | TGTGCCAGCAGCGAACCCAGGGTCGGCATATCTTTCTTT | CASSEPRVGISFF